Below, 26 T cell receptor beta chains from the same sample are listed, as sequenced in a study of CD8+CD57+ T cells in acquired aplastic anemia. Genomic DNA constituted the template upon which TCR beta VDJ and CDR3 profiling was performed. In TCRdb, the reads were re-called with MiXCR into one record per CDR3 protein. The repertoire holds about 250,000 distinct CDR3 sequences, with around half as singletons. Previously, flow cytometry had revealed CD8+CD57+ cell expansion in the patients chosen for sequencing. The sample was sorted CD4+, CD8+, or CD8+CD57+ T cells (not recorded which) from PBMCs. The source of these receptors is a human donor with aplastic anemia.

This clonotype was counted only a few times. The chain carries TRBV20-1 and TRBJ1-6; 7 bases are a match to TRBD1. The CDR3 is 12 amino acids. Germline CDR1 DFQATT, CDR2 SNEGSKA (reference sequence). Trimming at V came to 4 bases and at J to 10 bases, leaving 4 bases not matched to a gene. The CDR3 region is CSATGGESPLHF. The CDR3, as DNA: TGCAGTGCTACAGGGGGGGAATCACCCCTCCACTTT.

In its sample, this clonotype was seen many times. The rearrangement joins TRBV7-3 to TRBJ2-3; TRBD1 matches at 9 bases. The germline gives CDR1 SGHTA, CDR2 FQGTGA. The ends lost 3 bases at V and 1 base at J; junction bases unmatched: 2. CDR3 length: 15 residues. Here the CDR3 DNA reads TGTGCCAGCAGCTTGACAGGGGGGGGCACAGATACGCAGTATTTT. Protein product: CASSLTGGGTDTQYF.

Only one count was recorded for this clonotype. Germline is not matched at one junction end, which may reflect a read error. The chain carries TRBV7-7 and TRBJ1-5; the D is unclear. The CDR3 contains 13 residues. CDR1 and CDR2 (germline): SSHAT, FNYEAQ (reference sequence). In nucleotides, the CDR3 is TGTGCTAGCAGCCTCGGGGAGAATCAGCCCCGGCAGTTT. Protein sequence: CASSLGENQPRQF.

This clonotype has only a few counts. The chain uses TRBV6-5 and TRBJ2-7; D is possibly TRBD1 (6 bases). The CDR3 contains 14 residues. The germline V gene encodes CDR1 MNHEY and CDR2 SVGAGI. V gave up 5 bases and J gave up 0 bases, with 11 bases separating them. The CDR3 spells CASSRQESSYEQYF. The CDR3, as DNA: TGTGCCAGCAGTAGACAGGAGAGCTCCTACGAGCAGTACTTC.

In its sample, this clonotype was seen many times. The chain joins TRBV7-6 to TRBJ2-2; 8 bases line up with TRBD1. Germline CDR1 and CDR2: SGHVS and FNYEAQ. The CDR3 runs to 16 residues. V lost 1 base, J lost 5 bases, and 6 bases stayed unmatched. In DNA, the CDR3 is TGTGCCAGCAGCTTAGAATCAGGGGGCTCTACCGGGGAGCTGTTTTTT. Encoded protein: CASSLESGGSTGELFF.

CDR3 sequence: CASSLGASIVEQYF. The CDR3 DNA is TGTGCCAGCAGCTTAGGGGCAAGCATCGTCGAGCAGTACTTC. The chain couples TRBV7-9 to TRBJ2-7, with D unresolved. Germline CDR1 and CDR2: SEHNR and FQNEAQ (reference sequence). V was cut by 1 base and J by 6 bases, with 13 bases left in between. The CDR3 extends over 14 amino acids.

This clonotype was seen many times. This rearrangement joins TRBV28 to TRBJ2-5, with D hard to call. Germline assignment: CDR1 MDHEN and CDR2 SYDVKM. The CDR3 has 12 residues. Trimming took off 4 bases at V and 2 bases at J, with 5 bases between the two ends. CDR3 residues: CASSWRQETQYF. Here the CDR3 DNA reads TGTGCCAGCAGTTGGAGACAAGAGACCCAGTACTTC.

The chain combines TRBV25-1 with TRBJ2-5; D perhaps matches TRBD1 (6 bases). CDR1 and CDR2 (germline): MGHDK, SYGVNS. The CDR3 length is 14 residues. V was pared by 3 bases and J by 0 bases, with 8 bases between. In DNA, the CDR3 is TGTGCCAGCAGTGACGGACAGTACCAAGAGACCCAGTACTTC. Its protein product is CASSDGQYQETQYF. The complete variable domain, with remaining parts taken from reference TRBV25-1 and TRBJ2-5, reads EADIYQTPRYLVIGTGKKITLECSQTMGHDKMYWYQQDPGMELHLIHYSYGVNSTEKGDLSSESTVSRIRTEHFPLTLESARPSHTSQYLCASSDGQYQETQYFGPGTRLLVL.

This clonotype was seen many times. The chain joins TRBV9 to TRBJ2-7; D may match TRBD1 or TRBD2 (6 bases each). The CDR3 has 15 amino acids. Trimming removed 0 bases at V and 2 bases at J, with 12 bases between. Germline assignment: CDR1 SGDLS and CDR2 YYNGEE. This CDR3 reads CASSVDGGTPYEQYF. The CDR3, as DNA: TGTGCCAGCAGCGTAGACGGCGGGACACCCTACGAGCAGTACTTC.

This clonotype has a count of ten or more. The chain has TRBV4-2 and TRBJ2-1; D gene ambiguous. This CDR3 is 13 amino acids long. V dropped 1 base and J dropped 8 bases, with 9 bases sitting between them. CDR1 is LGHNA and CDR2 is YNFKEQ in the germline V gene. This CDR3 is CASSQVSGYEQFF. DNA for the CDR3: TGTGCCAGCAGCCAAGTTTCCGGGTATGAGCAGTTCTTC.

There are a few counts of this clonotype. A read error may explain this, as a much larger clone is one base away. This chain links TRBV9 with TRBJ2-5; the D gene is possibly TRBD1 (6 bases). The V gene's germline CDR1 is SGDLS and CDR2 YYNGEE. There are 14 residues in the CDR3. V was cut by 10 bases and J by 4 bases, with 20 bases left in between. The CDR3 loop is CACTQGQRGETQYF. Written as DNA, the CDR3 is TGTGCCTGCACCCAGGGGCAGAGGGGAGAGACCCAGTACTTC.

The chain uses TRBV13 and TRBJ2-1, with TRBD2 matching 7 bases. V trimming: 6 bases; J trimming: 0 bases; junction bases outside the gene matches: 11. Germline loops: CDR1 PRHDT, CDR2 FYEKMQ (reference sequence). CDR3 size: 17 residues. CDR3 amino acids: CASSVSSGPSSYNEQFF. The CDR3 DNA sequence: TGTGCCAGCAGTGTCTCTAGCGGTCCAAGCTCCTACAATGAGCAGTTCTTC.

The rearrangement joins TRBV20-1 to TRBJ1-5; perhaps TRBD1 as D (6 bases). The CDR3 loop spans 14 amino acids. Trimming took off 5 bases at V and 4 bases at J, with 15 bases between the two ends. From germline, CDR1 is DFQATT and CDR2 SNEGSKA (reference sequence). CDR3 nucleotide sequence: TGCAGTGCTCCAAGGACAGACCGGAATCAGCCCCAGCATTTT. Translated: CSAPRTDRNQPQHF.

Only one count was recorded for this clonotype. V is TRBV19 and J is TRBJ1-6, with 9 bases that match TRBD1. J lost 10 bases, V lost 5 bases, and 9 bases had no gene match. The germline CDR1 and CDR2 sequences are LNHDA and SQIVND (reference sequence). The CDR3 length is 15 residues. CDR3 nucleotides: TGTGCCAGTAGTCCTCCGGACAGGGGCAAGTCACCCCTCCACTTT. Amino acids: CASSPPDRGKSPLHF.

The rearrangement joins TRBV12-5 to TRBJ2-7, with 8 bases matching TRBD2. J was trimmed by 1 base and V by 0 bases; bases with no gene match: 8. The CDR3 has 17 amino acids. Germline V gene data show CDR1 as LGHNT and CDR2 as FRNRAP. For the CDR3, the DNA is TGTGCTAGTGGTTTGGTAGTATTGCGGGGGGAATCCTACGAGCAGTACTTC. Residues: CASGLVVLRGESYEQYF.

This chain joins TRBV10-2 and TRBJ1-2; 11 positions match TRBD1. V lost 2 bases to trimming and J lost 8 bases; unmatched junction nucleotides: 19. The CDR3 sequence is 19 residues long. Per the germline V gene, CDR1 is WSHSY and CDR2 is SAAADI. CDR3 protein: CASSETQGAWTGGLRGYTF. Here the CDR3 DNA reads TGCGCCAGCAGTGAGACTCAAGGGGCTTGGACAGGGGGCTTGAGAGGCTACACCTTC.

The table lists this clonotype with a few counts. This chain connects TRBV6-4 to TRBJ2-3, with unresolved D. The germline V gene encodes CDR1 MRHNA and CDR2 SNTAGT. V dropped 4 bases and J dropped 4 bases, with 12 bases sitting between them. The CDR3 has 14 amino acids. CDR3 bases: TGTGCCAGCAGTGCCCATACGGAGTCAGATACGCAGTATTTT. This gives the protein CASSAHTESDTQYF.

This sequence joins TRBV6-2 or TRBV6-3 and TRBJ1-2; D is uncertain. Germline CDR1 MNHEY, CDR2 SVGEGT. Trimming shortened V by 4 bases and J by 7 bases, and 16 bases separated the two germline ends. This CDR3 has 14 residues. CDR3 DNA sequence: TGTGCCAGCAGTTCCTTGTCGGATTACTTTGGCTACACCTTC. This encodes CASSSLSDYFGYTF.

This clonotype showed up many times. The chain recombines TRBV6-1 with TRBJ2-7; a weak D match, TRBD1 (5 bases). The CDR3 length is 15 residues. The V and J ends lost 5 bases and 6 bases respectively, with 20 bases between them. CDR1 is MNHNS and CDR2 is SASEGT in the germline V gene. CDR3 bases: TGTGCCAGCAGTTCAGTCCGGGCCAGGGATGGCGAGCAGTACTTC. It yields the protein CASSSVRARDGEQYF.

This clonotype was seen at least ten times. J is TRBJ2-1 and V is TRBV4-1; D perhaps matches TRBD2 (5 bases). Germline loops: CDR1 MGHRA, CDR2 YSYEKL. This CDR3 region has 16 residues. V was cut by 3 bases and J by 5 bases, with 17 bases left in between. CDR3 amino acids: CASSQVLTSIDNEQFF. CDR3 in DNA: TGCGCCAGCAGCCAGGTTCTTACTAGTATCGACAATGAGCAGTTCTTC.

V usage is TRBV7-3 and J usage is TRBJ2-1, with D tentatively TRBD1 or TRBD2 (5 bases each). Trimming cost V 3 bases and J 10 bases, with 16 bases left between them. The germline CDR1 and CDR2 sequences are SGHTA and FQGTGA. The CDR3 is 14 amino acids. DNA of the CDR3: TGTGCCAGCAGCTTGCACCAGGGACGGCGGGAGCAGTTCTTC. Its protein is CASSLHQGRREQFF.

The genes are TRBV2 and TRBJ1-5, with a tentative D call TRBD1 (5 bases). CDR3 length equals 14 residues. Germline assignment: CDR1 SNHLY and CDR2 FYNNEI. Trimming removed 6 bases at V and 5 bases at J, with 14 bases between. The CDR3 DNA sequence: TGTGCCAGCAGGGCGCTAGGGGAGGATCAGCCCCAGCATTTT. It specifies CASRALGEDQPQHF.

V gene TRBV3-1 combines with J gene TRBJ2-6, with a weak D call TRBD2 (6 bases). CDR3 length: 16 residues. CDR1 LGHDT and CDR2 YNNKEL come from the germline V gene (reference sequence). V was cut by 4 bases and J by 0 bases, with 10 bases left in between. The CDR3 loop reads CASSPSGDSGANVLTF. The CDR3 bases are TGTGCCAGCAGCCCCTCGGGGGACTCTGGGGCCAACGTCCTGACTTTC.

This clonotype was recorded only once. An end of the junction differs from the germline gene, which may be a read error. The rearrangement links TRBV5-1 to TRBJ1-5, with unresolved D. Germline V gene sequence: CDR1 SGHRS, CDR2 YFSETQ. This CDR3 spans 13 amino acids. CDR3 sequence reads: CASSFGIDQPQHF. The CDR3, as DNA: TGTGCCAGCAGCTTCGGCATAGATCAGCCCCAGCATTTT.

This sequence joins TRBV2 and TRBJ1-2, with D perhaps TRBD1 (5 bases). Trimming took off 7 bases at V and 4 bases at J, with 13 bases between the two ends. Germline lookup yields CDR1 SNHLY and CDR2 FYNNEI. The CDR3 spans 13 residues. Here the CDR3 reads CASMAGSSYGYTF. The CDR3 region has the DNA TGTGCCAGCATGGCAGGGTCCTCCTATGGCTACACCTTC.

This clonotype was detected a few times. This chain uses TRBV6-6 with TRBJ2-7, with D perhaps TRBD2 (6 bases). The CDR3 extends over 16 amino acids. Germline V CDR1 and CDR2: MNHNY, SVGAGI (reference sequence). V lost 2 bases to trimming and J lost 0 bases, with 14 bases between them. The CDR3 here is CASSYDEAGNSYEQYF. CDR3 sequence (DNA): TGTGCCAGCAGTTACGACGAGGCGGGGAACTCCTACGAGCAGTACTTC.